What follows are 25 T cell receptor beta chains derived from one specimen sequenced in a study of cytotoxic CD8 clonotypes in ibrutinib-treated CLL. Assay used: immunoSEQ multiplex PCR; TCRdb lists only in-frame clones, some missing. The sample yields roughly 200,000 clones, approximately 68% seen once. The material was PBMCs, obtained after 24 months of ibrutinib treatment. All receptors come from a human donor with chronic lymphocytic leukemia.

The rearrangement links TRBV5-1 to TRBJ1-1, with no clear D. Germline V gene lookup returns CDR1 SGHRS and CDR2 YFSETQ. Trimming pared 0 bases from V and 0 bases from J, leaving 9 bases between. The CDR3 has 15 residues. The CDR3 DNA sequence: TGCGCCAGCAGCTTGGGGTTGACAATGAACACTGAAGCTTTCTTT. This encodes CASSLGLTMNTEAFF.

The chain links TRBV2 to TRBJ1-1; D unclear. V was clipped by 8 bases and J by 8 bases, with 15 bases between them. CDR1 is SNHLY and CDR2 is FYNNEI in the germline V gene. The CDR3 sequence is 12 residues long. DNA for the CDR3: TGTGCCAGCTCCTGGGAAGCCTCCGAAGCTTTCTTT. It is translated as CASSWEASEAFF.

This clone was detected once. The chain employs TRBV29-1 and TRBJ2-7, with TRBD1 as a possible D gene (6 bases). V lost 5 bases to trimming and J lost 3 bases, with 8 bases between them. CDR1 SQVTM and CDR2 ANQGSEA come from the germline V gene. The CDR3 is 11 residues long. CDR3 sequence: CSVLQGYEQYF. The CDR3 region has the DNA TGCAGCGTTTTACAGGGCTACGAGCAGTACTTC.

The chain couples TRBV18 to TRBJ2-1; the match to TRBD2 covers 14 bases. Germline V CDR1 and CDR2: KGHSH, LQKENI. This CDR3 comprises 17 residues. Trimming removed 4 bases from V and 5 bases from J; junction bases left unmatched: 7. CDR3 coding DNA: TGTGCCAGCTCACAGGGACTAGCGGGAGTGGGGAACAATGAGCAGTTCTTC. It specifies CASSQGLAGVGNNEQFF.

In DNA form, the CDR3 reads TGTGCCATCAGGCCGGGACAGGGGGCTCCCGAGCAGTACTTC. Protein sequence: CAIRPGQGAPEQYF. This chain uses TRBV10-3 with TRBJ2-7; 12 bases match TRBD1. Per germline, CDR1 ENHRY and CDR2 SYGVKD. V lost 6 bases to trimming and J lost 6 bases; unmatched junction nucleotides: 6. This CDR3 is built from 14 residues.

This clone appeared a few times. The chain carries TRBV30 and TRBJ2-7, with TRBD2 identical over 14 bases. V trimming: 5 bases; J trimming: 12 bases; junction bases outside the gene matches: 9. CDR1 and CDR2 (germline): GTSNPN, SVGIG (reference sequence). The CDR3 loop spans 13 amino acids. CDR3 sequence: CAWSGTSGRSGYF. The CDR3 DNA sequence: TGTGCCTGGTCCGGGACTAGCGGGAGAAGTGGGTACTTC.

Only a few counts were recorded for this clone. V usage is TRBV7-8 and J usage is TRBJ2-1; D is possibly TRBD1 (5 bases). Trimming shortened V by 1 base and J by 0 bases, and 7 bases separated the two germline ends. The CDR3 extends over 15 amino acids. Germline V gene data show CDR1 as SGHVS and CDR2 as FQNEAQ. This chain's CDR3 is CASSLGGASYNEQFF. The CDR3 DNA reads TGTGCCAGCAGCTTAGGGGGCGCCTCCTACAATGAGCAGTTCTTC.

The chain combines TRBV7-6 with TRBJ2-1; 7 bases are shared with TRBD2. V dropped 5 bases and J dropped 4; count of bases not matched to a gene: 11. CDR3 size: 16 residues. Germline V gene data show CDR1 as SGHVS and CDR2 as FNYEAQ. CDR3 bases: TGTGCCAGCAGCCCCCGGGAAGCGGGACCTTACAATGAGCAGTTCTTC. Encoded protein: CASSPREAGPYNEQFF.

The rearrangement joins TRBV11-2 to TRBJ2-1, with D perhaps TRBD1 or TRBD2 (5 bases each). The CDR3 runs 14 residues. Germline CDR1 SGHAT, CDR2 FQNNGV. V was trimmed by 5 bases and J by 7 bases, leaving 15 bases between them. The CDR3 nucleotides are TGTGCCAGCAGCCAGGGACCGTTTCAAAATGAGCAGTTCTTC. This codes for CASSQGPFQNEQFF.

The V gene is TRBV7-9, the J gene TRBJ2-7; D gene unclear. Per germline, CDR1 SEHNR and CDR2 FQNEAQ (reference sequence). The CDR3 covers 15 residues. V was shortened by 0 bases and J by 2 bases, with 11 bases between the two germline ends. CDR3 loop: CASSLAGLPTYEQYF. CDR3 bases: TGTGCCAGCAGCTTAGCGGGCCTCCCAACCTACGAGCAGTACTTC.

This sequence joins TRBV11-3 and TRBJ2-2; no clear D gene. V lost 1 base and J lost 5, with 5 bases in between. The CDR3 runs 13 residues. Germline CDR1 and CDR2: SGHNT and YENEEA. The CDR3 DNA reads TGTGCCAGCAGCTTAGTAGAGACCGGGGAGCTGTTTTTT. This sequence encodes CASSLVETGELFF.

This clone was seen a handful of times. The chain is built from TRBV11-2 and TRBJ1-4; D gene uncertain. The germline CDR1 and CDR2 sequences are SGHAT and FQNNGV. V dropped 5 bases and J dropped 7 bases, with 11 bases sitting between them. This CDR3 has 13 amino acids. CDR3 region: CASSRGISEKLFF. The CDR3 nucleotides are TGTGCCAGCAGCCGGGGTATTAGTGAAAAACTGTTTTTT.

The chain carries TRBV7-8 and TRBJ1-5, with D possibly matching TRBD1 (6 bases). The germline V gene encodes CDR1 SGHVS and CDR2 FQNEAQ. Trimming took 0 bases from V and 5 from J, leaving 11 bases between them. This CDR3 has 15 amino acids. CDR3 loop: CASSLAVGAYQPQHF. CDR3 DNA sequence: TGTGCCAGCAGCTTAGCCGTGGGGGCTTATCAGCCCCAGCATTTT.

J is TRBJ2-3 and V is TRBV18; 10 bases are a match to TRBD1. This CDR3 region has 16 residues. From germline, CDR1 is KGHSH and CDR2 LQKENI. V dropped 1 base and J dropped 1; count of bases not matched to a gene: 2. Here the CDR3 reads CASSPRGTGGTDTQYF. The CDR3 DNA reads as TGTGCCAGCTCACCACGGGGGACAGGGGGCACAGATACGCAGTATTTT.

The gene calls are TRBV6-5 and TRBJ2-5; TRBD2 agrees at 12 bases. The V and J ends lost 6 bases and 11 bases, in that order; junction bases with no gene match: 4. The CDR3 sequence is 12 residues long. The germline gives CDR1 MNHEY, CDR2 SVGAGI. CDR3 bases: TGTGCCAGCAGGCGGACTAGCGGGATACAGTACTTC. Translation gives CASRRTSGIQYF.

This chain joins TRBV10-3 and TRBJ1-5; the D gene is possibly TRBD1 (5 bases). The ends were cut back, 2 bases at V and 0 bases at J, with 8 bases in the middle. CDR1 and CDR2 from the germline V gene are ENHRY and SYGVKD. The CDR3 has 15 amino acids. The CDR3 sequence: CAISEAGNSNQPQHF. CDR3 nucleotide sequence: TGTGCCATCAGTGAGGCAGGGAATAGCAATCAGCCCCAGCATTTT.

J is TRBJ1-3 and V is TRBV7-3, with D uncertain. The ends were cut back, 0 bases at V and 0 bases at J, with 9 bases in the middle. Looked up from germline, CDR1 is SGHTA and CDR2 is FQGTGA. The CDR3 contains 16 residues. CDR3: CASSLTAPGSGNTIYF. The CDR3 region has the DNA TGTGCCAGCAGCTTAACGGCCCCAGGCTCTGGAAACACCATATATTTT.

This clone has ten or more counts. The V and J genes are TRBV2 and TRBJ1-1; D not certain. The CDR3 contains 14 residues. From germline, CDR1 is SNHLY and CDR2 FYNNEI. Trimming cost V 7 bases and J 3 bases, with 15 bases left between them. CDR3 region: CASKYTAGYTEAFF. DNA for the CDR3: TGTGCCAGCAAGTACACTGCCGGGTACACTGAAGCTTTCTTT.

J is TRBJ2-5 and V is TRBV25-1; TRBD1 aligns across 8 bases. The CDR3 runs to 14 residues. Germline CDR1 reads MGHDK; CDR2 reads SYGVNS. J was trimmed by 4 bases and V by 3 bases; bases with no gene match: 4. The CDR3 DNA reads TGTGCCAGCAGTGATTGGACAGGGTCAGAGACCCAGTACTTC. Amino acids: CASSDWTGSETQYF.

The CDR3 region has the DNA TGTGCCAGCCAGGGATCGTGGCAAGAGCAGTACTTC. It specifies CASQGSWQEQYF. The V gene is TRBV6-1, the J gene TRBJ2-7, with D possibly TRBD1 on 5 matching bases. The CDR3 is 12 amino acids. V gave up 8 bases and J gave up 7 bases, with 15 bases separating them. CDR1 is MNHNS and CDR2 is SASEGT in the germline V gene.

The gene calls are TRBV7-2 and TRBJ2-2; 7 nucleotides align to TRBD2. CDR3 length equals 16 residues. Germline CDR1 is SGHTA and CDR2 is FQGNSA. V was pared by 5 bases and J by 3 bases, with 9 bases of the junction left unmatched. The CDR3 sequence is CASSPRREPDTGELFF. In nucleotides, the CDR3 is TGTGCCAGCAGCCCCCGGCGGGAGCCGGACACCGGGGAGCTGTTTTTT.

The chain has TRBV5-1 and TRBJ2-1; no clear D gene. Trimming stripped 4 bases from V and 6 bases from J, with 11 bases between. The germline CDR1 and CDR2 sequences are SGHRS and YFSETQ. CDR3 length: 13 amino acids. CDR3 bases: TGCGCCAGCAGCAAAGCCGGAGTCAATGAGCAGTTCTTC. Amino acids: CASSKAGVNEQFF. The entire variable domain, with the rest obtained from reference TRBV5-1 and TRBJ2-1, is as follows: KAGVTQTPRYLIKTRGQQVTLSCSPISGHRSVSWYQQTPGQGLQFLFEYFSETQRNKGNFPGRFSGRQFSNSRSEMNVSTLELGDSALYLCASSKAGVNEQFFGPGTRLTVL.

V usage is TRBV7-2 and J usage is TRBJ2-2; 9 positions match TRBD1. V shed 5 bases, J shed 0 bases, and the junction held 4 bases outside the gene matches. Germline CDR1 is SGHTA and CDR2 is FQGNSA. The CDR3 sequence is 16 residues long. CDR3 DNA: TGTGCCAGCAGCCCCCGGACAGGGGCGAACACCGGGGAGCTGTTTTTT. Translation gives CASSPRTGANTGELFF.

The chain recombines TRBV28 with TRBJ1-1; D remains unclear. Germline V lookup: CDR1 MDHEN, CDR2 SYDVKM. Trimming cost V 0 bases and J 4 bases, with 6 bases left between them. The CDR3 spans 13 residues. Here the CDR3 DNA reads TGTGCCAGCAGTTTATGGGGTGGCACTGAAGCTTTCTTT. Protein product: CASSLWGGTEAFF.

V gene TRBV18 combines with J gene TRBJ2-7; 9 bases map to TRBD2. The CDR3 extends over 15 amino acids. CDR1 is KGHSH and CDR2 is LQKENI in the germline V gene. The trim removed 0 bases at V and 2 bases at J, leaving 2 bases unmatched. The CDR3 is CASSPPTSGTYEQYF. CDR3 coding DNA: TGTGCCAGCTCACCACCGACTAGCGGAACCTACGAGCAGTACTTC.